This T cell receptor (beta chain) was retrieved from a study of blood T cell repertoires in COVID-19. On the study more broadly: From T cells, B-cell-depleted T cells, or PBMCs came the material, which was cDNA or gDNA.

J lost 4 bases, V lost 1 base, and 9 bases had no gene match. The CDR3 extends over 16 amino acids. Germline lookup yields CDR1 SGHAT and CDR2 FQNNGV. Only in-frame clones appear in the TCRdb table, and some are missing; sequencing was by immunoSEQ multiplex PCR. Of about 400,000 clones in the sample, approximately 90% were seen once. This sequence joins TRBV11-2 and TRBJ1-1; 7 bases agree with TRBD1. Sequencing was done on a sample of peripheral blood. This clonotype was obtained from a woman in her twenties or thirties with active or convalescent COVID-19. CDR3 sequence: CASSLGGQGGSTEAFF. The CDR3 DNA is TGTGCCAGCAGCTTAGGAGGGCAGGGGGGCAGCACTGAAGCTTTCTTT.